This T cell receptor beta chain is from a study of early T cells in non-severe SARS-CoV-2 infection. Overall study context: It was bulk RNA from unsorted whole blood that was sequenced, and the chains were unpaired.

A remark on this clonotype: Its antigen remains unknown.

Researchers attached unique molecular identifiers to individual cDNA molecules. TCRdb re-called the 5' RACE reads through MiXCR, storing one row per CDR3 protein. This repertoire shows 90,000 to 120,000 distinct CDR3 sequences, roughly 11% found once; its top ten account for around 8%. Study-level findings and limits: Sequences matched to VDJdb favored anti-spike CD8 responses, while private and CD4 specificities were missed.

The TCR comes from an adult who was a healthcare worker with PCR-confirmed SARS-CoV-2 infection or an uninfected control (not recorded which). The sequenced sample consisted of whole blood.

In DNA, the CDR3 is TGTGCCAGCAGCACGGGGGACCCCAGCTCCTACGAGCAGTACTTC. The encoded protein is CASSTGDPSSYEQYF. The V gene is TRBV28, the J gene TRBJ2-7, with D perhaps TRBD2 (6 bases). The length of the CDR3 is 15 residues. V gave up 6 bases and J gave up 0 bases, with 15 bases separating them. CDR1 and CDR2 from the germline V gene are MDHEN and SYDVKM.